The T cell receptor beta chain described here comes from a study of T cell responses to AZD1222 COVID-19 vaccine. At the level of the study: Pooled in the analysis were second doses at about 4 or about 12 weeks.

Assay used: immunoSEQ multiplex PCR; TCRdb lists only in-frame clones, some missing. The sample includes about 110,000 clones, more than 70% of them seen just once. Concerning this clone itself: The antigen is not known.

Overall study results and limits: Rises in breadth and depth of Spike-specific TCRs came after two AZD1222 doses.

The TCR was taken from an adult in good health. The sequencing used peripheral blood, collected on day 0 of AZD1222 vaccination.

This CDR3 reads CATIGGLAGGLYAQYV. The CDR3 DNA sequence: TGTGCCACCATCGGGGGACTAGCGGGAGGATTATACGCGCAGTACGTC. The chain carries TRBV15 and TRBJ2-7, with 15 positions matching TRBD2. The CDR3 loop spans 16 amino acids. Germline CDR1 reads LNHNV; CDR2 reads YYDKDF (reference sequence).